The 5 T cell receptor beta chains below were found in one sample sequenced in a study of graft-versus-host responses after intestinal transplantation. Plates contained roughly 200,000 CFSE-labeled responder cells and roughly 200,000 irradiated, violet-dye-labeled stimulator cells. Libraries were prepared by immunoSEQ multiplex PCR; TCRdb keeps only in-frame clonotypes and omits some of them. Of tens of thousands of clones in the sample, about 45% were seen once. Source: alloreactive CD8+ T cells from a mixed lymphocyte reaction culture, taken before transplantation. As for subset: CFSE-low proliferating T cells sorted from roughly 6-day pre-transplant mixed lymphocyte reaction (GvH or HvG direction). These TCRs come from a human patient who was an organ donor for intestinal transplantation.

The chain employs TRBV6-9 and TRBJ2-7, with D tentatively TRBD1 or TRBD2 (5 bases each). This CDR3 has 13 residues. V dropped 3 bases and J dropped 0 bases, with 6 bases sitting between them. Germline-derived CDR1 and CDR2 are MNHGY and SVAAGI. CDR3 DNA sequence: TGTGCCAGCAGTTACGGGACCTCCTACGAGCAGTACTTC. Amino acid sequence: CASSYGTSYEQYF.

This clone was found a few times. The chain is built from TRBV5-6 and TRBJ2-7, with D maybe TRBD1 (5 bases). The CDR3 has 12 amino acids. CDR1 is SGHDT, CDR2 YYEEEE, per germline. The V and J ends lost 3 bases and 2 bases respectively, with 6 bases between them. The CDR3 loop is CASSWTTYEQYF. CDR3 bases: TGTGCCAGCAGCTGGACAACCTACGAGCAGTACTTC.

The chain couples TRBV7-8 to TRBJ1-5, with D possibly being TRBD1 (5 bases). Per germline, CDR1 SGHVS and CDR2 FQNEAQ. The CDR3 is 17 residues long. V was clipped by 4 bases and J by 0 bases, with 16 bases between them. The CDR3 loop is CASSSDNFDNSNQPQHF. As DNA, the CDR3 is TGTGCCAGCAGCTCGGACAATTTCGATAATAGCAATCAGCCCCAGCATTTT.

V usage is TRBV29-1 and J usage is TRBJ2-5; TRBD2 is a possible D gene (7 bases). Germline loops: CDR1 SQVTM, CDR2 ANQGSEA. The CDR3 loop spans 12 amino acids. V lost 8 bases and J lost 5, with 15 bases in between. This CDR3 is CSPRRGGETQYF. The CDR3 nucleotides read TGCAGCCCCCGTAGGGGGGGCGAGACCCAGTACTTC. The full variable domain, in which reference TRBV29-1 and TRBJ2-5 provide the parts outside the CDR3, is SAVISQKPSRDICQRGTSLTIQCQVDSQVTMMFWYRQQPGQSLTLIATANQGSEATYESGFVIDKFPISRPNLTFSTLTVSNMSPEDSSIYLCSPRRGGETQYFGPGTRLLVL.

The chain employs TRBV28 and TRBJ1-2, with a weak D call TRBD1 (5 bases). The CDR3 loop spans 14 amino acids. Trimming stripped 9 bases from V and 4 bases from J, with 18 bases between. Germline CDR1 MDHEN, CDR2 SYDVKM. CDR3 bases: TGTGCCAGTCAACTAGGGGAGGGGTTCTATGGCTACACCTTC. As protein: CASQLGEGFYGYTF.